Below, one T cell receptor beta chain is given with its context. Its antigen is currently not known. No base quality values were provided; no much bigger clone lies one nucleotide off. Library preparation was by the immunoSEQ multiplex PCR assay. The multiplex PCR relied on a mix of 60 forward primers for TCR Vbeta segments and 13 reverse primers for TCR Jbeta segments. The CDR3 region of rearranged TCR beta genes was amplified from genomic DNA with a multiplex PCR assay. On the Illumina HiSeq System, the amplified TCR beta libraries were sequenced as 87-base-pair reads. For the original study's pipeline: A later analysis tallied 70 million to 100 million unique TCR beta chains across the 650 to 750 repertoires, and some 12 million of those chains were shared by two or more donors. Raw reads were error-corrected and collapsed into unique sequences with a nearest-neighbor algorithm that merged closely related sequences to remove PCR and sequencing errors. Alignment of CDR3 sequences to IMGT reference sequences was used to assign V, D and J gene segments. Each retained sequence needed at least a six-nucleotide match to both a V gene segment and a J gene segment. Rearrangements were classified as productive when the CDR3 lacked stop codons and remained in frame with V and J, and all other rearrangements were classified as non-productive. Following IMGT convention, CDR3 was defined as the stretch from the second conserved V-encoded cysteine to the conserved J-encoded phenylalanine. In an earlier analysis of some 550 of the donors, sequences lacking an unambiguous match to a single V gene segment were excluded. In an earlier analysis of approximately 590 of the donors, V segments were called functional above 56.7% productive rearrangements and were called segregating when the between-donor standard deviation exceeded 5%. A statistical classification framework was developed to diagnose cytomegalovirus status using the catalog of TCR beta chain sequences. V and J gene assignment, in a later analysis, came from comparing TCR nucleotide sequences with IMGT/GENE-DB human TR gene sequences. A later analysis assigned CDR3 sequences and most-parsimonious VDJ recombination scenarios with the TCRdist pipeline. A later analysis defined each TCR beta chain by its CDR3 amino acid sequence plus V-gene family, and excluded reads lacking a unique V-gene family. A later analysis removed 592 highly shared, low-generation-probability nucleotide sequences to deal with suspected cross-contamination and a sequencing artifact. For each public chain, a later analysis derived a clonal expansion index from normalized ranks of inferred template counts within each repertoire. In a later analysis, generation probabilities were computed with a VDJ recombination model fitted to out-of-frame rearrangements, and the resulting probabilities were checked against IGoR. In a later analysis, TCR-TCR, TCR-HLA and TCR-CMV co-occurrence was scored with hypergeometric tests, and a repertoire-size bias correction was applied to TCR pairs. A later analysis estimated false discovery rates by permuting HLA or CMV assignments 20 times. In a later analysis, co-occurring TCRs were grouped using DBSCAN, and TCRdist sequence similarity was added for clustering within HLA-allele-positive subsets. For co-occurrence clustering, repertoires with fewer than 30,000 or more than 120,000 public chains were excluded, along with 5 or 6 repertoires with anomalous nucleotide sharing. TCRdb took this table from immuneACCESS and kept in-frame rearrangements with V and J called. Such tables lack part of the clones; where checked against another copy, unresolved V genes explain under half of the gap, and the rest is unexplained. The V and J calls and clone size were taken over from that table, and D and trimming were inferred from the DNA. In all, the sample holds over 130,000 clones, and around 78% of those were seen once. About 6.6% of the sample is in the top ten clones.

These data are taken from a study of cytomegalovirus exposure and HLA in healthy donors (dated by TCRdb to about 2017). The study in broad terms: An earlier analysis of a few hundred of the donors reported approximately 260 Gb of sequence data and approximately 120 million unique TCR beta sequences obtained from 180 million or so T cells. HLA typing covered class I and class II loci at four-digit resolution. Every repertoire in the discovery cohort had been generated on one and the same sequencing platform. The T cell repertoires of several hundred subjects were profiled by immunosequencing and related to cytomegalovirus serostatus. Alongside the repertoire data, information on donor age, sex, ethnicity and CMV serostatus was compiled. Along with the approximately 600-subject first cohort, a separate validation cohort of over a hundred different subjects was used. A later genetic analysis took genome-wide SNP genotypes for about 55% of the roughly 670 donors and used that subset as a discovery cohort. Roughly 290 gigabases of sequencing data and approximately 91 million unique TCR sequences made up an early release that covered 500 to 650 HLA-typed donors. The genetic ancestry cluster associated with self-reported Caucasian donors included around four fifths of the roughly 390 genotyped donors. High-throughput TCR immunosequencing, statistical association of individual TCRs with disease status, and machine learning were combined to predict cytomegalovirus infection status. Rather than using new phenotypic data, the later analysis identified candidate immune exposures from TCR beta sequences and from how often those sequences occurred across donors. Several DR-DQ haplotypes were treated as single units for association and clustering because of strong linkage in the cohort. Among 398 genotyped donors of the cohort, an average of roughly 240,000 unique TCR beta nucleotide sequences were sequenced per donor, roughly 20% of them non-productive. The aim of the study was to test whether cataloging public T cell receptors could identify signatures of past pathogen exposure. A later analysis re-examined previously published TCR beta repertoires from about 670 donors and added high-resolution HLA genotyping to investigate patterns of TCR occurrence. An earlier analysis of 500 to 650 of the donors applied high-throughput TCR beta sequencing to assess whether each TCR beta V gene segment acted as functional or pseudogenic. Typing coverage varied by locus: roughly 620-640 donors for A, B, C, DRB1 and DQB1; approximately 500 for DQA1; more than 600 for DPA1; about 450 for DPB1. Beyond this particular receptor, the publication reports: In this cohort, only TCR beta chains were sequenced, and detectable features were limited by the absence of alpha or paired-chain data. A later analysis associated about 18,000 TCR beta sequences with specific HLA alleles at a false discovery rate of 0.05. In a later analysis, TCR association rates were found to vary across HLA loci, with the most associated TCRs seen for DRB1 alleles and the fewest for HLA-C alleles. Correlated functional status among segregating V segments might reflect linkage disequilibrium, but an unknown experimental factor could not be ruled out. It was suggested by the authors that the approach could potentially be generalized to other disease states and immunological phenotypes. Assigning TCR associations to individual alleles was difficult when HLA alleles, especially DR and DQ, strongly co-occurred. Some IMGT-functional V segments, including TRBV6-2 and TRBV6-3, could not be told apart with the 87-base-pair reads, so those segments were excluded. Most CMV-associated TCR beta chains appeared to be HLA-restricted in a later analysis, and the HLA associations seemed to be driven largely by CMV exposure. For the cohort, immune exposure information was limited to CMV serostatus. A later genetic analysis associated a missense DCLRE1C variant with V-gene and J-gene trimming of TCR beta chains, and an independent cohort replicated the association. A group of highly shared sequence variants was considered likely to be a technical artifact of the sequencing pipeline. Cytomegalovirus status was reported to be diagnosed by the classifier with high specificity and sensitivity in both the original and validation cohorts. In a later genetic analysis, fewer N-insertions in productive TCRs were reported among donors in an Asian-associated ancestry cluster than the roughly 640-donor mean. The study gave a list of about 160 TCR beta chains associated with cytomegalovirus. Because some donors lacked HLA typing at each locus, the association tests relied only on the typed subset. The earlier analysis of approximately 590 of the donors excluded approximately 17 rarely observed V segments, including chromosome 9 orphons, because counts were too low. In a later analysis, HLA-associated TCR beta chains showed more clonal expansion and lower generation probabilities than non-associated chains that were equally common. In vitro tests confirmed that a few of the cytomegalovirus-associated TCR beta chains recognize cytomegalovirus antigens. Across donors, most TCR sequences were observed very rarely, whereas some public TCRs were present in many individuals. Roughly uniform sequencing depth across donors was assumed in presence/absence analyses, although this assumption may not hold. An earlier analysis of 587 of the donors showed that most TCR beta V segments appeared in productive rearrangements either about 90% or about 30% of the time, which broadly matched IMGT annotations. A further reported finding was that TCR beta sequences accurately predicted the HLA-A and HLA-B alleles for most subjects in the first cohort. In a later analysis, several top co-occurrence clusters were reported to appear linked to parvovirus B19, influenza, CMV and Epstein-Barr virus.

Sequences MNHNY (CDR1) and SVGAGI (CDR2) are obtained from the germline V gene (reference sequence). V is pared back by 0 bases and J by 4 bases, with 10 bases lying between the germline termini. The CDR3 covers 14 residues, taking in both the cysteine and the phenylalanine. Kept here is only the CDR3 DNA, which spans 42 bases and is read in frame from base 1. The cohort consisted of approximately 690 healthy bone marrow donors. Cohort members were all nominally healthy when sampled, although unrecorded immune exposures were likely present. The donor was CMV seropositive and was included in the group of almost 300 seropositive cohort members. Every donor gave a peripheral blood sample, and the peripheral blood mononuclear cells from that sample were used for TCR beta sequencing. Genomic DNA extraction from the blood cell samples was performed with the Qiagen DNeasy Blood Extraction Kit.

Sequenced material: PBMCs. The V gene is TRBV6-6 and the J gene is TRBJ2-7, with TRBD2 tentatively as D gene (5 bases match). The TCR was taken from a middle-aged woman in good health and CMV-seropositive. The CDR3 amino acid sequence is: CASSYSEGRYEQYF. At the DNA level, the sequence is TGTGCCAGCAGTTACTCTGAAGGGAGATACGAGCAGTACTTC.